One sample yielded the 21 T cell receptor beta chains listed below, sequenced in a study of cytomegalovirus exposure and HLA in healthy donors. The PCR contained 60 Vbeta and 13 Jbeta primers. Clones were read by immunoSEQ multiplex PCR, and TCRdb kept only the in-frame ones, dropping some. The sample has roughly 50,000 clones. Sequencing was performed on PBMCs. The receptors were gathered from a man aged 35-49 years in good health and CMV-seropositive.

The rearrangement uses TRBV28 and TRBJ1-5, with 7 nucleotides matching TRBD1. The V segment lost 6 bases and the J segment 9 bases; nucleotides outside the gene matches: 8. In germline, CDR1 is MDHEN, CDR2 SYDVKM. The CDR3 consists of 13 residues. The CDR3 DNA is TGTGCCAGCAGCAACAACAGGGGTCGGCCCCAGCATTTT. It specifies CASSNNRGRPQHF.

The chain is built from TRBV7-9 and TRBJ2-1, with TRBD2 identical over 8 bases. Trimming removed 6 bases from V and 8 bases from J; junction bases left unmatched: 3. The CDR3 totals 12 residues. From germline, CDR1 is SEHNR and CDR2 FQNEAQ (reference sequence). CDR3 sequence: CASRASGYEQFF. The CDR3 region has the DNA TGTGCCAGCAGGGCTAGCGGGTATGAGCAGTTCTTC.

The rearrangement links TRBV5-6 to TRBJ1-2; no firm D call. Germline CDR1 is SGHDT and CDR2 is YYEEEE. V was shortened by 7 bases and J by 4 bases, with 11 bases between the two germline ends. CDR3 size: 12 residues. The CDR3 DNA reads TGTGCCAGCTTCGCGTCATCCTATGGCTACACCTTC. The encoded protein is CASFASSYGYTF.

This chain links TRBV19 with TRBJ1-2; D gene ambiguous. The V gene's germline CDR1 is LNHDA and CDR2 SQIVND (reference sequence). This CDR3 contains 13 residues. Trimming left V 4 bases short and J 0 bases short, with 6 bases between. The CDR3 coding sequence is TGTGCCAGTAGTACCACAGCTAACTATGGCTACACCTTC. The encoded protein is CASSTTANYGYTF.

The rearrangement links TRBV10-3 to TRBJ2-5; TRBD2 matches at 13 bases. V lost 6 bases, J lost 5 bases, and 9 bases stayed unmatched. The V gene's germline CDR1 is ENHRY and CDR2 SYGVKD. CDR3 length: 16 residues. The CDR3 sequence: CAISGTSGAPAETQYF. In DNA, the CDR3 is TGTGCCATCAGCGGGACTAGCGGGGCCCCCGCGGAGACCCAGTACTTC.

This chain uses TRBV6-5 with TRBJ2-6, with D unresolved. The CDR3 contains 16 residues. Trimming stripped 3 bases from V and 0 bases from J, with 9 bases between. From germline, CDR1 is MNHEY and CDR2 SVGAGI. The CDR3, as DNA: TGTGCCAGCAGTTATAACGACTTCTCTGGGGCCAACGTCCTGACTTTC. It translates to CASSYNDFSGANVLTF.

This rearrangement joins TRBV7-9 to TRBJ2-2; no reliable D call. Trimming took off 5 bases at V and 8 bases at J, with 9 bases between the two ends. The CDR3 is 12 amino acids. Germline lookup yields CDR1 SEHNR and CDR2 FQNEAQ (reference sequence). The CDR3, as DNA: TGTGCCAGCAGCCCCCCTCCGGGGGAGCTGTTTTTT. Residues: CASSPPPGELFF.

This sequence joins TRBV10-1 and TRBJ2-7, with 8 bases fitting TRBD1. The CDR3 consists of 16 residues. Germline V CDR1 and CDR2: WNHNN, SYGVQD (reference sequence). V lost 2 bases and J lost 3; bases outside the gene matches: 9. The CDR3 DNA sequence: TGCGCCAGCAGTGAGCGGAACGCCGGACAGGGCTACGAGCAGTACTTC. Translation gives CASSERNAGQGYEQYF.

The chain has TRBV10-2 and TRBJ2-7; 10 bases are a match to TRBD1. Per the germline V gene, CDR1 is WSHSY and CDR2 is SAAADI. The CDR3 extends over 18 amino acids. V lost 6 bases and J lost 4; bases outside the gene matches: 18. The CDR3 loop reads CASRRWTGGVGFDYEQYF. DNA for the CDR3: TGCGCCAGCAGGCGGTGGACAGGGGGGGTGGGGTTCGATTACGAGCAGTACTTC.

The chain couples TRBV5-6 to TRBJ2-1; 11 bases fit TRBD2. The germline V gene encodes CDR1 SGHDT and CDR2 YYEEEE. The CDR3 has 19 residues. The junction had 14 bases not matched to a gene; V was cut back by 0 bases and J by 6 bases. This CDR3 reads CASSLDHKGDLAGGNEQFF. CDR3 sequence (DNA): TGTGCCAGCAGCTTGGATCACAAAGGGGACCTAGCGGGAGGCAATGAGCAGTTCTTC.

The chain couples TRBV19 to TRBJ2-3; D is ambiguous. The CDR3 is 11 residues long. V lost 6 bases and J 4 bases, leaving 5 bases between the germline ends. Germline CDR1 is LNHDA and CDR2 is SQIVND (reference sequence). The CDR3 DNA reads as TGTGCCAGTAGCACTTCAGATACGCAGTATTTT. Encoded protein: CASSTSDTQYF.

J is TRBJ2-1 and V is TRBV7-2; maybe TRBD2 (6 bases). V lost 4 bases, J lost 6 bases, and 16 bases lay in between. The germline V gene encodes CDR1 SGHTA and CDR2 FQGNSA. This CDR3 is 15 amino acids long. Here the CDR3 reads CASSYTTSSGNEQFF. CDR3 nucleotides: TGTGCCAGCAGCTATACTACTAGCTCCGGCAATGAGCAGTTCTTC.

This chain connects TRBV7-6 to TRBJ2-7; TRBD1 aligns across 7 bases. The germline V gene encodes CDR1 SGHVS and CDR2 FNYEAQ. The CDR3 runs to 15 residues. The ends lost 5 bases at V and 4 bases at J; junction bases unmatched: 11. This CDR3 is CASSPPGQTIYEQYF. The CDR3 DNA reads TGTGCCAGCAGCCCTCCGGGACAGACTATTTACGAGCAGTACTTC.

The V and J genes are TRBV28 and TRBJ2-1; D is uncertain. The CDR3 sequence is 13 residues long. V was trimmed by 10 bases and J by 0 bases, leaving 10 bases between them. Looked up from germline, CDR1 is MDHEN and CDR2 is SYDVKM. The CDR3 coding sequence is TGTGCCATCGAGGCTAGCTCCTACAATGAGCAGTTCTTC. Translated, it gives CAIEASSYNEQFF.

The V call is TRBV7-3, the J call TRBJ2-1, with 10 bases lining up with TRBD2. The V gene's germline CDR1 is SGHTA and CDR2 FQGTGA. The CDR3 consists of 14 residues. V shed 6 bases and J 5 bases; nucleotides not matched to a gene: 4. The CDR3, as DNA: TGTGCCAGCAGTCCGGGACTAGCGAACAATGAGCAGTTCTTC. Residues: CASSPGLANNEQFF.

The V gene is TRBV5-6, the J gene TRBJ2-1, with TRBD2 identical over 9 bases. Germline CDR1 is SGHDT and CDR2 is YYEEEE. The ends lost 0 bases at V and 9 bases at J; junction bases unmatched: 7. The CDR3 is 15 amino acids. CDR3 residues: CASSLGLAGIGEQFF. The CDR3 nucleotides read TGTGCCAGCAGCTTGGGTCTAGCGGGGATTGGTGAGCAGTTCTTC.

The gene calls are TRBV7-9 and TRBJ2-2; 9 bases line up with TRBD2. CDR1 and CDR2 (germline): SEHNR, FQNEAQ (reference sequence). Trimming removed 5 bases from V and 3 bases from J; junction bases left unmatched: 1. The CDR3 is 14 amino acids. The CDR3 coding sequence is TGTGCCAGCAGCCGACTAGCGGACACCGGGGAGCTGTTTTTT. Encoded protein: CASSRLADTGELFF.

The V and J genes are TRBV11-1 and TRBJ1-1, with 7 nucleotides matching TRBD1. The CDR3 sequence is 16 residues long. Germline trimming cut 5 bases from V and 1 base from J; bases unmatched to any gene: 10. CDR1 SGHAT and CDR2 FQDESV come from the germline V gene (reference sequence). CDR3 region: CASSQPKDRSNTEAFF. CDR3 sequence (DNA): TGTGCCAGCAGCCAGCCAAAGGACAGGTCGAACACTGAAGCTTTCTTT. Drawing the rest from reference TRBV11-1 and TRBJ1-1, the complete variable domain is EAEVAQSPRYKITEKSQAVAFWCDPISGHATLYWYRQILGQGPELLVQFQDESVVDDSQLPKDRFSAERLKGVDSTLKIQPAELGDSAMYLCASSQPKDRSNTEAFFGQGTRLTVV.

CDR3 sequence: CASSYTGEGVTEAFF. In nucleotides, the CDR3 is TGTGCCAGCTCATACACCGGGGAGGGCGTCACTGAAGCTTTCTTT. The chain is built from TRBV18 and TRBJ1-1; no clear D. Per germline, CDR1 KGHSH and CDR2 LQKENI. The CDR3 extends over 15 amino acids. Trimming cost V 5 bases and J 4 bases, with 17 bases left between them.

The genes are TRBV28 and TRBJ2-7; tentatively, D is TRBD2 (6 bases). The CDR3 consists of 13 residues. CDR1 and CDR2 from the germline V gene are MDHEN and SYDVKM. Trimming shortened V by 4 bases and J by 6 bases, and 13 bases separated the two germline ends. The chain's CDR3 is CASSSPPGVEQYF. In DNA, the CDR3 is TGTGCCAGCAGTTCTCCTCCGGGGGTCGAGCAGTACTTC.

DNA for the CDR3: TGTGCCAGCAGCGTAAAGGAGGAGAAAGTAGCTTTCTTT. Its protein is CASSVKEEKVAFF. J is TRBJ1-1 and V is TRBV7-8; no definite D call. Trimming shortened V by 5 bases and J by 10 bases, and 17 bases separated the two germline ends. Looked up from germline, CDR1 is SGHVS and CDR2 is FQNEAQ. This CDR3 is built from 13 residues.